A selection of T cell receptor beta chains follows, all from one sample in a study of response to subunit inactivated influenza vaccine. One entry per CDR3 protein, called by TCRdb with MiXCR from the RT-PCR reads. The table lists approximately 680,000 distinct CDR3 sequences, 15% to 18% of them singletons. Here the sequenced sample was PBMCs from blood, taken 11 to 12 days after vaccination. The receptors derive from a man aged 50 or older who received an inactivated influenza vaccine. The CDR3 runs from the conserved cysteine through the conserved F or W.

TRBV7-8,TRBJ1-2,CASSLAPTGERHGYTF
TRBV12-3/TRBV12-4,TRBJ2-7,CASRTSGGNYEQYF
TRBV7-9,TRBJ1-3,CASSLQVGGNTIYF
TRBV5-6,TRBJ2-7,CASRSDDFSYEQYF
TRBV4-2,TRBJ2-7,CASSQDWAGPGGQYF
TRBV29-1,TRBJ2-7,CSVADRVAEQYF
TRBV4-2,TRBJ2-3,CASGRSSGRAVDTQYF
TRBV7-8,TRBJ1-1,CASSLLGQGAWDTEAFF
TRBV12-3/TRBV12-4,TRBJ2-1,CASSFGPYNEQFF
TRBV20-1,TRBJ1-2,CSARGAGIANYGYTF
TRBV6-1,TRBJ2-7,CASSPRGGREQYF
TRBV7-9,TRBJ2-1,CASSLDQNEQFF
TRBV4-3,TRBJ1-1,CASSQTQNTEAFF
TRBV29-1,TRBJ2-5,CSVDSQGETQYF
TRBV10-3,TRBJ2-7,CAISESRDGSYEQYF
TRBV5-1,TRBJ2-7,CASSATGGASYEQYF